This T cell receptor (beta chain) derives from a study of T cells in Graves' hyperthyroidism and ophthalmopathy. Study-level points and caveats: Ophthalmopathy got predicted by the model a median about six months before its onset. Most clonotypes expanded in thyroid above 0.001 were likewise present in blood.

Uncontrolled infection, other autoimmune disease, pregnancy or lactation barred patients from enrollment. Note on this clonotype: Its antigen is undetermined.

TCR beta CDR3 sequences were amplified from RNA transcripts. The HTBI primer set served for first-round RT-PCR of the TCR CDR3. MiXCR, applied by TCRdb to the multiplex PCR reads, yields one record per CDR3 protein. The repertoire consists of over 250,000 distinct CDR3 sequences, with 22% occurring once and the leading ten covering about 60%. The source of this sequence is a man aged 25 to 40 with Graves' ophthalmopathy. Sequencing input: blood.

This CDR3 is CASSLEGLEQFF. CDR3 DNA sequence: TGTGCCAGCAGCTTAGAGGGATTGGAGCAGTTCTTC. The chain recombines TRBV11-3 with TRBJ2-1, with no clear D. Germline CDR1 is SGHNT and CDR2 is YENEEA. The length of the CDR3 is 12 residues. V was clipped by 0 bases and J by 10 bases, with 7 bases between them. Full variable domain (remainder filled in from reference TRBV11-3 and TRBJ2-1): EAGVVQSPRYKIIEKKQPVAFWCNPISGHNTLYWYLQNLGQGPELLIRYENEEAVDDSQLPKDRFSAERLKGVDSTLKIQPAELGDSAVYLCASSLEGLEQFFGPGTRLTVL.